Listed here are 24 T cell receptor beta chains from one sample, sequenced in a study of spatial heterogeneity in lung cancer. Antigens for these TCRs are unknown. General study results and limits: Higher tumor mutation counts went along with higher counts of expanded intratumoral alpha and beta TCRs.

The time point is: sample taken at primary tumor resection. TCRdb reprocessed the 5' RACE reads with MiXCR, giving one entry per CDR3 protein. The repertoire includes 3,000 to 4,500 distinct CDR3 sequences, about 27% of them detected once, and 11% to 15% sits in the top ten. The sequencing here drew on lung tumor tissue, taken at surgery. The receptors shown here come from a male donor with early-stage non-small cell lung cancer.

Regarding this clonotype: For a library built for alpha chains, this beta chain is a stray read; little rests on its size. CDR3 DNA: TGTGCCACCAGTGACCGATCCCTCGAGCAGTACTTC. Its translation is CATSDRSLEQYF. The chain recombines TRBV24-1 with TRBJ2-7, with D unresolved. The germline gives CDR1 KGHDR, CDR2 SFDVKD. This CDR3 region has 12 residues. V shed 4 bases and J shed 6 bases, with 9 bases lying between them.

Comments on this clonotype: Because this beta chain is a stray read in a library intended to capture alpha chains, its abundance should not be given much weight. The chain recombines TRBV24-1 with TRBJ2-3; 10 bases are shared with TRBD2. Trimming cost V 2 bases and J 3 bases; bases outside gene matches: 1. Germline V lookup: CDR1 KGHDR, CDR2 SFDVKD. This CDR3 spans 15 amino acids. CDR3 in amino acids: CATSDSSGRTDTQYF. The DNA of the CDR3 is TGTGCCACCAGTGATTCTAGCGGGAGAACAGATACGCAGTATTTT.

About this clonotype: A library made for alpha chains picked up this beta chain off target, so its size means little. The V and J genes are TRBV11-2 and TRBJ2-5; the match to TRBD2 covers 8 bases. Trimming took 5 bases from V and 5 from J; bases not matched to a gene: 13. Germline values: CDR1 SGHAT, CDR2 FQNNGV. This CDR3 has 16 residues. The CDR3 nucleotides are TGTGCCAGCAGCCTGCAACCGGGACTAGTATTGGAGACCCAGTACTTC. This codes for CASSLQPGLVLETQYF.

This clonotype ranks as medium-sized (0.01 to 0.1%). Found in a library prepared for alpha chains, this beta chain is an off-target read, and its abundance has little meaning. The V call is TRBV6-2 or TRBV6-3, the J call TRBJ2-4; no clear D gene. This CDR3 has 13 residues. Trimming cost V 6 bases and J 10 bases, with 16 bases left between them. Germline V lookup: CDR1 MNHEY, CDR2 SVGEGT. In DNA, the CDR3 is TGTGCCAGCAGCAACCTTGATACAACTATTCAGTACTTC. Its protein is CASSNLDTTIQYF.

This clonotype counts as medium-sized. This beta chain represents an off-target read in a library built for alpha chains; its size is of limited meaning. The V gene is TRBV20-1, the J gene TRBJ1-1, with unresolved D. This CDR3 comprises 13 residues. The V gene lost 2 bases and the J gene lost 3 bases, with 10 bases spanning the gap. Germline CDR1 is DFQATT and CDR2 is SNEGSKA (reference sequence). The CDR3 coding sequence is TGCAGTGCTAGATGGGTTGGGGACACTGAAGCTTTCTTT. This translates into CSARWVGDTEAFF.

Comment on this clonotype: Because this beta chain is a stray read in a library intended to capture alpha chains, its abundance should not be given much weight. The CDR3 region has the DNA TGTGCCAGCAGTGGGGTTGGGGGCGTCAATGAAAAACTGTTTTTT. It specifies CASSGVGGVNEKLFF. This chain links TRBV12-3 or TRBV12-4 with TRBJ1-4; D may be TRBD1 (6 bases). The length of the CDR3 is 15 residues. V lost 5 bases to trimming and J lost 5 bases, with 15 bases between them.

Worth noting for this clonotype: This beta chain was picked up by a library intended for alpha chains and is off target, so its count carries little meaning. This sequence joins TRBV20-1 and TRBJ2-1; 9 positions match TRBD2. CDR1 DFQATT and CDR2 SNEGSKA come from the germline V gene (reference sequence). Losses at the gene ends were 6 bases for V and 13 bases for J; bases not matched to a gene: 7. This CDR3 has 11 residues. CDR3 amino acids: CSARVAGAQFF. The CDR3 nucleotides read TGCAGTGCCAGGGTAGCGGGAGCCCAGTTCTTC.

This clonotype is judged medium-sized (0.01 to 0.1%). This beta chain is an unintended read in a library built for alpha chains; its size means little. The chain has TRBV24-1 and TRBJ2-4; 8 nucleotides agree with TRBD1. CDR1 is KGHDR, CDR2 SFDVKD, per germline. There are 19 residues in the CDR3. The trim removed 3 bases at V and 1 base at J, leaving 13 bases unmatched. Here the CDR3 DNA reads TGTGCCACCAGTGATGGGGGAGCAGGGGGCCTGTTTGCCAAAAACATTCAGTACTTC. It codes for CATSDGGAGGLFAKNIQYF.

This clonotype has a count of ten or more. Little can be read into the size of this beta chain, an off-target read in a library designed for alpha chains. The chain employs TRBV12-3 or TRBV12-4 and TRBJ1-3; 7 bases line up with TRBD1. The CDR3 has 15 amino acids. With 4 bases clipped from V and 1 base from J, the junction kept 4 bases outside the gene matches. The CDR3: CASSSGRGSGNTIYF. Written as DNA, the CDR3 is TGTGCCAGCAGTTCCGGCAGGGGGTCTGGAAACACCATATATTTT.

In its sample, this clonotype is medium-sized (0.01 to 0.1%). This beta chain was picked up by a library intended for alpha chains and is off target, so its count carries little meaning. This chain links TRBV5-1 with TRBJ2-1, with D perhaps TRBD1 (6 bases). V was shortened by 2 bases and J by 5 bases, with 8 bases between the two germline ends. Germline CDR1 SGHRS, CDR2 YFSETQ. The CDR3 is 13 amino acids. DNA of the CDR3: TGCGCCAGCAGCTTACGACAGGACAATGAGCAGTTCTTC. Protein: CASSLRQDNEQFF.

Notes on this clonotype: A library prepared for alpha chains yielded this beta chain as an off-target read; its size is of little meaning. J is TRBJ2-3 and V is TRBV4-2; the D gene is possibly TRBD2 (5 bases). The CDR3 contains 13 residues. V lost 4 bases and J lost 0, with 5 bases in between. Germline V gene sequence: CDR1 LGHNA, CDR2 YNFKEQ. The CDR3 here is CASSRTSTDTQYF. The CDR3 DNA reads TGTGCCAGCAGCCGGACTAGCACAGATACGCAGTATTTT.

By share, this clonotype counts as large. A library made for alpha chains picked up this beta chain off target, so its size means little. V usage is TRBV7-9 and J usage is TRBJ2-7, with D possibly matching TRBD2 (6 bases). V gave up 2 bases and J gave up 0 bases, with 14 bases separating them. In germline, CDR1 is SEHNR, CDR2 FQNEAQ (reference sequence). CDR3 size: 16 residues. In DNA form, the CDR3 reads TGTGCCAGCAGCTTATTGGGGGGTTCAAGCTCCTACGAGCAGTACTTC. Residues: CASSLLGGSSSYEQYF. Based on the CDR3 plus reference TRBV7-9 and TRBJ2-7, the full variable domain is DTGVSQNPRHKITKRGQNVTFRCDPISEHNRLYWYRQTLGQGPEFLTYFQNEAQLEKSRLLSDRFSAERPKGSFSTLEIQRTEQGDSAMYLCASSLLGGSSSYEQYFGPGTRLTVT.

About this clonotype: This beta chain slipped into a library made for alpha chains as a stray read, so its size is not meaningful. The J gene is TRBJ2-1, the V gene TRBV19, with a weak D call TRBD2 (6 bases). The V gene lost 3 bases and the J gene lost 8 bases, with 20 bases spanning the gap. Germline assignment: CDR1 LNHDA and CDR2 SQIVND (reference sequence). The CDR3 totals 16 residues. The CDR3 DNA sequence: TGTGCCAGTAGTATCCCGAGGGAGGCGCTGAAGCATGAGCAGTTCTTC. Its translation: CASSIPREALKHEQFF. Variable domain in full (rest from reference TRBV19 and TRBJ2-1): DGGITQSPKYLFRKEGQNVTLSCEQNLNHDAMYWYRQDPGQGLRLIYYSQIVNDFQKGDIAEGYSVSREKKESFPLTVTSAQKNPTAFYLCASSIPREALKHEQFFGPGTRLTVL.

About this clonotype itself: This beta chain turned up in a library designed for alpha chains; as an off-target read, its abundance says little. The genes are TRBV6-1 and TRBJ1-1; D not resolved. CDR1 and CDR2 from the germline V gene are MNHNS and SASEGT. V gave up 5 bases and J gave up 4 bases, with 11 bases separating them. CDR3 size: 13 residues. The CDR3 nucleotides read TGTGCCAGCAGTTTCCAGACGGGCACTGAAGCTTTCTTT. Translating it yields CASSFQTGTEAFF.

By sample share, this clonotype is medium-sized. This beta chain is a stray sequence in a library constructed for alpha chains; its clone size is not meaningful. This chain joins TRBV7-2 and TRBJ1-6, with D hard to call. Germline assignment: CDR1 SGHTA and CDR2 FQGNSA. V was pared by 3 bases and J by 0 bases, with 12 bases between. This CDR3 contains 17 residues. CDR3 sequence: CASSLSPFSSYNSPLHF. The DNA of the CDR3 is TGTGCCAGCAGCTTGTCCCCGTTTAGCTCCTATAATTCACCCCTCCACTTT.

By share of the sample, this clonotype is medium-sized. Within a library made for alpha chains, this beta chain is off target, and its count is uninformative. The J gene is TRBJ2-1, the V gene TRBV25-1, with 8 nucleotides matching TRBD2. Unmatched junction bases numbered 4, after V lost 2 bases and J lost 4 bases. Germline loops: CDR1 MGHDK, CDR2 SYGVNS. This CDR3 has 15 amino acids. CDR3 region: CASSERGGRYNEQFF. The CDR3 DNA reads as TGTGCCAGCAGTGAACGGGGGGGCCGGTACAATGAGCAGTTCTTC.

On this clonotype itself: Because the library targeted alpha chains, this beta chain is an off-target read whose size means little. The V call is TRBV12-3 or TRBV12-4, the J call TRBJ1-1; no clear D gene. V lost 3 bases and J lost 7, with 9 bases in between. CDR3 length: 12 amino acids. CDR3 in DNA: TGTGCCAGCAGTTTCGGCCTGAATGAAGCTTTCTTT. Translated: CASSFGLNEAFF.

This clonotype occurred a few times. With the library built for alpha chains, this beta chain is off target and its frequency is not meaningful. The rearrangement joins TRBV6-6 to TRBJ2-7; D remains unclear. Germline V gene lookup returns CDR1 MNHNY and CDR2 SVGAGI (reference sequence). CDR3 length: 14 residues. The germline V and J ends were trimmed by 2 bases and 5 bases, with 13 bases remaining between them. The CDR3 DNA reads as TGTGCCAGCAGTTACAAGGGCTTAAACGACGAGCAGTACTTC. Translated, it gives CASSYKGLNDEQYF.

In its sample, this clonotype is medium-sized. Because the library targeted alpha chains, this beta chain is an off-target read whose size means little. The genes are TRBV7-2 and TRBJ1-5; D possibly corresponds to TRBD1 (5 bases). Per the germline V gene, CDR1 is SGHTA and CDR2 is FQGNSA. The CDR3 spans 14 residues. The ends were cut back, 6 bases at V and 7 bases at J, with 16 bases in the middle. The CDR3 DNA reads TGTGCCAGCAGTTTCTACCGGGGGGAGCAGCCCCAGCATTTT. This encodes CASSFYRGEQPQHF.

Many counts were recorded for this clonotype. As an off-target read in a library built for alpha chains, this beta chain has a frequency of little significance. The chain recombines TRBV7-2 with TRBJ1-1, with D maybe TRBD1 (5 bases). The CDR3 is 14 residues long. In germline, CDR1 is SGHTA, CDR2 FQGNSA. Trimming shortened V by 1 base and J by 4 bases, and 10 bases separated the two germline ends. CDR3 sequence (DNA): TGTGCCAGCAGCTTAGACAGGTTGGCCACTGAAGCTTTCTTT. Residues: CASSLDRLATEAFF.

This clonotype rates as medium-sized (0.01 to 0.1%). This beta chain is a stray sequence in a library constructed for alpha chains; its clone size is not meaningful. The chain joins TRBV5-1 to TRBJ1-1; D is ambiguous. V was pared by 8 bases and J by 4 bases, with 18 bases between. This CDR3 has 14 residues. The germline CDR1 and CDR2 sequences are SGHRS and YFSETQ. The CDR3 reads CASTRGEATTEAFF. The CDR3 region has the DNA TGCGCCAGTACGCGGGGAGAGGCGACCACTGAAGCTTTCTTT.

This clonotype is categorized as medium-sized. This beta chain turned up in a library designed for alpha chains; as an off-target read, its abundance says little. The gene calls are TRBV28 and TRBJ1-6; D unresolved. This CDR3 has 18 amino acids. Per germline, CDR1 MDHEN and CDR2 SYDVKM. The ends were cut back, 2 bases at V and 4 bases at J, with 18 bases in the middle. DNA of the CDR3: TGTGCCAGCAGTTTAAATCGACGGACCATCCTTTATAATTCACCCCTCCACTTT. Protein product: CASSLNRRTILYNSPLHF.

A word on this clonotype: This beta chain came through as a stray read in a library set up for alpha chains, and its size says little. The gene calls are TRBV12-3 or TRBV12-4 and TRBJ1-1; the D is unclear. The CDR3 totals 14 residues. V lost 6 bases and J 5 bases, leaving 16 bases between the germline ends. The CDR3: CASSLTGIGTEAFF. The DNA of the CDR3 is TGTGCCAGCAGCCTGACCGGGATAGGGACTGAAGCTTTCTTT.

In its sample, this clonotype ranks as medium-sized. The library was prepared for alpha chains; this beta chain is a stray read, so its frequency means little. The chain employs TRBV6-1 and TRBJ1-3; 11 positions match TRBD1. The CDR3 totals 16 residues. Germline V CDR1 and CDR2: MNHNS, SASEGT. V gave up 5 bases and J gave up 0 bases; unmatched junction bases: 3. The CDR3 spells CASSSGTGGSGNTIYF. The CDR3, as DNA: TGTGCCAGCAGTTCCGGGACAGGGGGCTCTGGAAACACCATATATTTT.